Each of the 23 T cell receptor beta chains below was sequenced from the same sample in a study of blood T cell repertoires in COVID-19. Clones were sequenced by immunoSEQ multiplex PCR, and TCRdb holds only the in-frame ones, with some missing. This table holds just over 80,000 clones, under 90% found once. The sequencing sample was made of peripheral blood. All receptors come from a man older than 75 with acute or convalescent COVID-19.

In DNA form, the CDR3 reads TGTGCCAGCAGCTTGGACCCACGGGGGGCGAACACTGAAGCTTTCTTT. It specifies CASSLDPRGANTEAFF. This chain uses TRBV5-5 with TRBJ1-1; a weak D match, TRBD1 (6 bases). Trimming took off 0 bases at V and 1 base at J, with 13 bases between the two ends. The CDR3 consists of 16 residues. The germline CDR1 and CDR2 sequences are SGHKS and YYEKEE (reference sequence).

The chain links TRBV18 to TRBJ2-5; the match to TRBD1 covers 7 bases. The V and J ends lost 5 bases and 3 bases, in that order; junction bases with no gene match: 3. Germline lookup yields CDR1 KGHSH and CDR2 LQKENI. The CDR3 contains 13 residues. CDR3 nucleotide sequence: TGTGCCAGCTCAAAGACAGGGAAAGAGACCCAGTACTTC. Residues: CASSKTGKETQYF.

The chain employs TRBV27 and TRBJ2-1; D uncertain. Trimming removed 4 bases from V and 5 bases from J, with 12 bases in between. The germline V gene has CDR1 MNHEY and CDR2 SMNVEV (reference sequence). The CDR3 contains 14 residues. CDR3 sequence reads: CASSSPVLNNEQFF. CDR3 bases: TGTGCCAGCAGTTCCCCCGTACTCAACAATGAGCAGTTCTTC.

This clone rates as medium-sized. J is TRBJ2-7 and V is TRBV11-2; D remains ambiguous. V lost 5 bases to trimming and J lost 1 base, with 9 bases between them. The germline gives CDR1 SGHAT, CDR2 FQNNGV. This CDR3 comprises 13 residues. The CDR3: CASSPQISYEQYF. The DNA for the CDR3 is TGTGCCAGCAGCCCTCAGATTTCCTACGAGCAGTACTTC.

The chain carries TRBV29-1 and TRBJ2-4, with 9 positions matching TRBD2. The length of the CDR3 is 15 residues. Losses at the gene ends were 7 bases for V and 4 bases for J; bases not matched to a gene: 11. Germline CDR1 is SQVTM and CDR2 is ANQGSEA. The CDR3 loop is CSALTSGEGKNIQYF. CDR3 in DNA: TGCAGCGCCCTGACTAGCGGCGAGGGGAAAAACATTCAGTACTTC.

The CDR3 here is CASSLGNSQPQHF. The CDR3 DNA reads TGTGCCAGCAGCCTGGGTAACTCTCAGCCCCAGCATTTT. The chain uses TRBV5-6 and TRBJ1-5; unclear D gene. Germline-derived CDR1 and CDR2 are SGHDT and YYEEEE. The V end was cut by 4 bases, the J end by 6 bases, with 11 bases between. The CDR3 length is 13 residues.

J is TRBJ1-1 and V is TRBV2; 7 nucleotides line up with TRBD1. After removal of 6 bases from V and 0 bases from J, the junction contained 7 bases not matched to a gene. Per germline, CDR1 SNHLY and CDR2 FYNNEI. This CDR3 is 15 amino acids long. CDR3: CASSDDRAMNTEAFF. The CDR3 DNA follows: TGTGCCAGCAGCGACGACAGGGCCATGAACACTGAAGCTTTCTTT.

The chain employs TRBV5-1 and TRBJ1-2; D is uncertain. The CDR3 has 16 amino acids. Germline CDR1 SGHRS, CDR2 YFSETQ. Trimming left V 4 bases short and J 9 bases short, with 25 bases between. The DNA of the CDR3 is TGCGCCAGCAGCCGAATCCCCGGGATCTCTCCAACTAGCTACACCTTC. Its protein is CASSRIPGISPTSYTF. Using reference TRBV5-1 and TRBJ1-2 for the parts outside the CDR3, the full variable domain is KAGVTQTPRYLIKTRGQQVTLSCSPISGHRSVSWYQQTPGQGLQFLFEYFSETQRNKGNFPGRFSGRQFSNSRSEMNVSTLELGDSALYLCASSRIPGISPTSYTFGSGTRLTVV.

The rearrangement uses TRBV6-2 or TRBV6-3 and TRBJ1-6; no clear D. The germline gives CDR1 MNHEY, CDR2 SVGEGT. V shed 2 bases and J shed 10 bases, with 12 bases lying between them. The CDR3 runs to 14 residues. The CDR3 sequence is CASSYRPPGSPLHF. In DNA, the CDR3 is TGTGCCAGCAGTTACAGGCCCCCGGGGTCACCCCTCCACTTT.

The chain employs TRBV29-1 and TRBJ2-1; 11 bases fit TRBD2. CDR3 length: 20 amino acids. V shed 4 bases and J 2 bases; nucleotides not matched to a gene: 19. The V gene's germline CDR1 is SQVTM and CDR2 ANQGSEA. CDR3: CSVGGTSGSPASTAYNEQFF. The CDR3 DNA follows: TGCAGCGTTGGAGGAACTAGCGGGAGCCCAGCCTCTACCGCCTACAATGAGCAGTTCTTC.

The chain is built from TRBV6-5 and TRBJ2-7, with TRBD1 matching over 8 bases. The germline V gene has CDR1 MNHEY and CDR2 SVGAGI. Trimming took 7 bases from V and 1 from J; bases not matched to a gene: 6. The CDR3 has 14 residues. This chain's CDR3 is CASTGTGVSYEQYF. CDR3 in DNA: TGTGCCAGCACCGGGACAGGCGTGTCCTACGAGCAGTACTTC.

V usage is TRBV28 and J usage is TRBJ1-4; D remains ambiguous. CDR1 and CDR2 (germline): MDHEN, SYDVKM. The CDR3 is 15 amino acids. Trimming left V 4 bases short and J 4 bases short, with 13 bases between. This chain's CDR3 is CASSSPGRDNEKLFF. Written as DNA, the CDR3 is TGTGCCAGCAGTTCCCCGGGGAGGGATAATGAAAAACTGTTTTTT.

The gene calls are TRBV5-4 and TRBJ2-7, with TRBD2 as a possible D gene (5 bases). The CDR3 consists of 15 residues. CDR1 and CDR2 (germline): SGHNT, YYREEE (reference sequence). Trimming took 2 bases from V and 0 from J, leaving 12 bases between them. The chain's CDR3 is CASSLFQGSSYEQYF. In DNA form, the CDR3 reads TGTGCCAGCAGCTTATTCCAAGGGAGCTCCTACGAGCAGTACTTC.

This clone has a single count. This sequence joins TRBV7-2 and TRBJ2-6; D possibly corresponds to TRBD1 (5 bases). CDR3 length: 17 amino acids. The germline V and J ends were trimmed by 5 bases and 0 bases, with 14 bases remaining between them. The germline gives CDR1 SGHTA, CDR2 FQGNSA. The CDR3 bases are TGTGCCAGCAGCCCCTTTCTAGACAGCTCTGGGGCCAACGTCCTGACTTTC. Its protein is CASSPFLDSSGANVLTF.

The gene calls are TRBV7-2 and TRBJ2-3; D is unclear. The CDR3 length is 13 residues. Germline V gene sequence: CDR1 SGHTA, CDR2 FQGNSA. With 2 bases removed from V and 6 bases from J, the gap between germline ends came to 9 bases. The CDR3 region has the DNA TGTGCCAGCAGCTTATTCGCACAGGATACGCAGTATTTT. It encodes CASSLFAQDTQYF. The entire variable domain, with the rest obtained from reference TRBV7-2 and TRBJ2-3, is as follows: GAGVSQSPSNKVTEKGKDVELRCDPISGHTALYWYRQSLGQGLEFLIYFQGNSAPDKSGLPSDRFSAERTGGSVSTLTIQRTQQEDSAVYLCASSLFAQDTQYFGPGTRLTVL.

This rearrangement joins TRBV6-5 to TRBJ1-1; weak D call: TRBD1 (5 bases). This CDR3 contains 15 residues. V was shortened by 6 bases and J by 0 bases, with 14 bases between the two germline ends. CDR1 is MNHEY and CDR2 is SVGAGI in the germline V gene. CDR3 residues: CASSPRQNMNTEAFF. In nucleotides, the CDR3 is TGTGCCAGCAGCCCGAGACAGAACATGAACACTGAAGCTTTCTTT.

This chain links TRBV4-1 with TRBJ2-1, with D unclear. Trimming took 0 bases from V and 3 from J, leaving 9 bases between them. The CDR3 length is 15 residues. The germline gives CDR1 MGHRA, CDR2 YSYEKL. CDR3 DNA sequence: TGCGCCAGCAGCCAAGACAGACAAAGCTACAATGAGCAGTTCTTC. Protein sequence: CASSQDRQSYNEQFF.

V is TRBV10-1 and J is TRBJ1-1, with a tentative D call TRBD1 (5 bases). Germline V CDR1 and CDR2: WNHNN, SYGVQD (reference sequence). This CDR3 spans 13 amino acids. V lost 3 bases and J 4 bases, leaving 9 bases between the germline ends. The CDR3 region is CASSETRATEAFF. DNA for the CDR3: TGCGCCAGCAGTGAAACCAGGGCCACTGAAGCTTTCTTT.

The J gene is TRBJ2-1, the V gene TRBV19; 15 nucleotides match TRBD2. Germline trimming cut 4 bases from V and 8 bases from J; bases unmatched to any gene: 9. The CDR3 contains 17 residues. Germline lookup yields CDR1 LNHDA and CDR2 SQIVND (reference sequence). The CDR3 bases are TGTGCCAGTAGTACCCGGACTAGCGGGAGGGCGATGGATGAGCAGTTCTTC. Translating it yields CASSTRTSGRAMDEQFF.

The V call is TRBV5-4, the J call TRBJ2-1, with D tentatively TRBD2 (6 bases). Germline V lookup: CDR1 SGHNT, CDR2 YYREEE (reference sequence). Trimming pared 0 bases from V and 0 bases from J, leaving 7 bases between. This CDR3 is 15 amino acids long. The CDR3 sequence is CASSLAGSSYNEQFF. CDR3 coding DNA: TGTGCCAGCAGCTTGGCCGGGAGCTCCTACAATGAGCAGTTCTTC.

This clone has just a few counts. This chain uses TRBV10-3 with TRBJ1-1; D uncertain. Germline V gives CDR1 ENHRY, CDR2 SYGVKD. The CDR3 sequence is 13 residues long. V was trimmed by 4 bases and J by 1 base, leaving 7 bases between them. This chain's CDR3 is CAISGAPNTEAFF. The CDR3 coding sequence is TGTGCCATCAGTGGGGCACCGAACACTGAAGCTTTCTTT.

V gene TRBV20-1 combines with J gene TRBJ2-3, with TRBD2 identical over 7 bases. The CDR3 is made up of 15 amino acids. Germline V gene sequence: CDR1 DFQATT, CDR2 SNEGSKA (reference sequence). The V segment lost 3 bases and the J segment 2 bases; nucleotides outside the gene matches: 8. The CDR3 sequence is CSASGAGEITDTQYF. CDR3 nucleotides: TGCAGTGCTAGTGGGGCGGGGGAGATCACAGATACGCAGTATTTT.

CDR3 in DNA: TGTGCCAGCACTAAGGACAGGAACACCGGGGAGCTGTTTTTT. This sequence encodes CASTKDRNTGELFF. The chain has TRBV6-5 and TRBJ2-2, with D perhaps TRBD1 (6 bases). Germline assignment: CDR1 MNHEY and CDR2 SVGAGI. This CDR3 region has 14 residues. Trimming removed 7 bases from V and 1 base from J, with 10 bases in between.